This is a list of T cell receptor beta chains from one sample in a study of OX40 agonist ivuxolimab in advanced cancers. Some clones are missing from TCRdb's copy, which holds only in-frame ones; the method was immunoSEQ multiplex PCR. Of tens of thousands of clones listed, approximately 90% are singletons. Sequencing used CD4+ or CD8+ T cells sorted from blood, obtained in a trial of the OX40 agonist ivuxolimab. These receptors originate from an adult with an advanced solid tumor such as melanoma, head and neck, liver or kidney cancer. CDR3s include the opening cysteine and the closing phenylalanine or tryptophan. D genes are given only for firm matches. Not all rows give a size; the values are once, few, many and, for expanded clones, a class.

CASRWGGGYEQYF TGTGCCAGCAGATGGGGGGGCGGTTACGAGCAGTACTTC TRBV2 NA NA TRBJ2-7
CASSLSLSYEQYF TGTGCCAGCAGCTTGTCCCTCTCCTACGAGCAGTACTTC TRBV5-5 NA NA TRBJ2-7
CASSAYGAREQFF TGTGCCAGCAGCGCCTACGGGGCGCGGGAGCAGTTCTTC TRBV7-2 once NA TRBJ2-1
CASSSRDRGYNEQFF TGTGCCAGCAGCTCCCGGGACAGGGGATACAATGAGCAGTTCTTC TRBV7-9 NA TRBD1 TRBJ2-1
CASSPDRGENTGELFF TGTGCCAGCAGCCCGGACAGGGGGGAAAACACCGGGGAGCTGTTTTTT TRBV7-3 NA TRBD1 TRBJ2-2
CASSEAQGLNEKLFF TGCGCCAGCAGTGAAGCACAGGGTCTTAATGAAAAACTGTTTTTT TRBV10-2 NA NA TRBJ1-4
CASREAGYNEQFF TGTGCCAGTAGGGAAGCGGGGTACAATGAGCAGTTCTTC TRBV19 NA TRBD2 TRBJ2-1
CASILREVVNEQFF TGTGCCAGCATTCTACGGGAGGTTGTCAATGAGCAGTTCTTC TRBV27 once TRBD2 TRBJ2-1
CASSLRTGVHFTEAFF TGTGCCAGCAGCTTGCGCACAGGGGTCCACTTCACTGAAGCTTTCTTT TRBV5-4 NA TRBD1 TRBJ1-1
CASSESRQGNWANTGELFF TGCGCCAGCAGTGAGTCGCGGCAGGGGAACTGGGCGAACACCGGGGAGCTGTTTTTT TRBV10-2 NA NA TRBJ2-2
CASSQDPVGQPGEKLFF TGTGCCAGCAGCCAAGACCCAGTAGGGCAACCGGGTGAAAAACTGTTTTTT TRBV4-2 NA NA TRBJ1-4
CATSEEWRLETQYF TGTGCCACCTCCGAGGAGTGGCGACTAGAGACCCAGTACTTC TRBV28 NA NA TRBJ2-5
CASRPLGDNEQFF TGTGCCAGTCGACCCCTAGGGGACAATGAGCAGTTCTTC TRBV19 NA NA TRBJ2-1
CASSQGIDRGQEQFF TGCGCCAGCAGCCAAGGGATCGACAGGGGGCAGGAGCAGTTCTTC TRBV4-3 NA TRBD1 TRBJ2-1
CASSSVYNEQFF TGTGCCAGCAGTAGCGTTTACAATGAGCAGTTCTTC TRBV9 NA NA TRBJ2-1
CASSQDRPGPVYEQYF TGCGCCAGCAGCCAAGATCGACCGGGCCCCGTCTACGAGCAGTACTTC TRBV4-1 NA NA TRBJ2-7
CASSLAGLAVRDEQFF TGTGCCAGCAGCTTAGCCGGACTAGCGGTAAGGGATGAGCAGTTCTTC TRBV7-2 NA TRBD2 TRBJ2-1
CASSRGQGADTEAFF TGTGCCAGCAGCAGGGGACAGGGGGCGGACACTGAAGCTTTCTTT TRBV7-9 NA TRBD1 TRBJ1-1
CASSMVAGVTDTQYF TGTGCCAGTAGTATGGTTGCGGGGGTCACAGATACGCAGTATTTT TRBV19 NA TRBD2 TRBJ2-3
CASSPGTGGLNQPQHF TGTGCCAGCAGCCCAGGGACAGGGGGCTTAAATCAGCCCCAGCATTTT TRBV27 NA TRBD1 TRBJ1-5
CASSHRPGGGTGGLSETQYF TGCGCCAGCAGCCACCGTCCCGGGGGAGGGACAGGGGGATTGTCGGAGACCCAGTACTTC TRBV4-1 once TRBD1 TRBJ2-5
CASTPGGSYGYTF TGTGCCAGCACCCCGGGAGGGAGCTATGGCTACACCTTC TRBV25-1 NA NA TRBJ1-2
CASSFLAGGTDTQYF TGTGCCAGCAGTTTTCTAGCGGGAGGCACAGATACGCAGTATTTT TRBV28 NA TRBD2 TRBJ2-3
CASSQDQGYDPEAFF TGCGCCAGCAGCCAAGATCAAGGGTACGATCCGGAAGCTTTCTTT TRBV4-3 NA NA TRBJ1-1
CAWSVHSANEKLFF TGTGCCTGGAGTGTACACTCGGCTAATGAAAAACTGTTTTTT TRBV30 NA NA TRBJ1-4
CASSYTSTDTQYF TGTGCCAGCAGCTATACCAGCACAGATACGCAGTATTTT TRBV9 once NA TRBJ2-3
CASSQGAGSYEQYF TGCGCCAGCAGCCAAGGGGCGGGGTCCTACGAGCAGTACTTC TRBV4-3 NA NA TRBJ2-7
CASSDSNQETQYF TGTGCCAGTAGCGACAGTAACCAAGAGACCCAGTACTTC TRBV19 few NA TRBJ2-5
CASSPTGNIQYF TGTGCCAGCAGTCCCACGGGGAACATTCAGTACTTC TRBV6-6 NA NA TRBJ2-4
CASSLNTGGNTEAFF TGTGCCAGCAGCTTAAATACAGGGGGCAACACTGAAGCTTTCTTT TRBV7-6 NA TRBD1 TRBJ1-1
CSAGQGSSYEQYF TGCAGCGCTGGACAGGGGAGCTCCTACGAGCAGTACTTC TRBV29-1 NA TRBD1 TRBJ2-7
CASSLDDAYEQFF TGTGCCAGCAGCTTAGACGATGCGTATGAGCAGTTCTTC TRBV11-3 NA NA TRBJ2-1
CASSQWSQPQHF TGTGCCAGCAGTCAGTGGAGTCAGCCCCAGCATTTT TRBV7-9 NA NA TRBJ1-5
CASTPHKWGSHSNQPQHF TGTGCCAGCACACCCCACAAGTGGGGGTCCCATAGCAATCAGCCCCAGCATTTT TRBV7-3 once NA TRBJ1-5
CASKKLENTGELFF TGTGCCAGCAAAAAACTAGAGAACACCGGGGAGCTGTTTTTT TRBV6-5 NA NA TRBJ2-2
CASSLGRDRGQEQYF TGTGCCAGCAGCTTGGGTCGGGACAGGGGGCAAGAGCAGTACTTC TRBV13 NA TRBD1 TRBJ2-7
CATSREGVEQYF TGTGCCACCAGCAGAGAGGGGGTCGAGCAGTACTTC TRBV15 NA NA TRBJ2-7
CASSWGTGEYEQYF TGTGCCAGCAGCTGGGGAACAGGGGAGTACGAGCAGTACTTC TRBV11-2 NA TRBD1 TRBJ2-7
CASSIGGYQETQYF TGTGCCAGTAGTATAGGTGGTTACCAAGAGACCCAGTACTTC TRBV19 NA NA TRBJ2-5
CASPRERYEQYF TGTGCCAGCCCGCGGGAAAGGTACGAGCAGTACTTC TRBV6-1 once NA TRBJ2-7
CASSPGLAGQETQYF TGTGCCAGCAGTCCGGGACTAGCGGGCCAAGAGACCCAGTACTTC TRBV2 NA TRBD2 TRBJ2-5
CASSSIAGANYGYTF TGTGCCAGCAGCTCAATAGCTGGGGCGAACTATGGCTACACCTTC TRBV7-9 NA NA TRBJ1-2
CASSSTDNTDTQYF TGTGCCAGCAGTTCAACGGACAACACAGATACGCAGTATTTT TRBV27 NA NA TRBJ2-3
CASSHEQEGAATSYEQYF TGTGCCAGCAGCCATGAACAGGAGGGCGCCGCTACCTCCTACGAGCAGTACTTC TRBV14 few NA TRBJ2-7
CASSQAGHGYGYTF TGTGCCAGCAGCCAAGCGGGACACGGTTATGGCTACACCTTC TRBV14 NA NA TRBJ1-2
CASSTTRNTGELFF TGTGCCAGCAGCACCACGAGGAACACCGGGGAGCTGTTTTTT TRBV7-7 once NA TRBJ2-2
CASSLYGRAWADTQYF TGTGCCAGCAGCTTATATGGCAGGGCCTGGGCAGATACGCAGTATTTT TRBV7-6 once NA TRBJ2-3
CASSQWDKEKGEAFF TGCGCCAGCAGTCAATGGGACAAGGAAAAAGGGGAAGCTTTCTTT TRBV23-1 NA NA TRBJ1-1
CASSPQGNTEAFF TGTGCCAGCAGCCCCCAGGGTAACACTGAAGCTTTCTTT TRBV27 few NA TRBJ1-1
CASSPGQVGNQPQHF TGTGCCAGCAGCCCAGGACAGGTTGGGAATCAGCCCCAGCATTTT TRBV27 NA TRBD1 TRBJ1-5